Below, 22 T cell receptor beta chains from the same sample are listed, as sequenced in a study of blood T cell repertoires in COVID-19. Only in-frame clones appear in the TCRdb table, and some are missing; sequencing was by immunoSEQ multiplex PCR. The data hold some 190,000 clones, with approximately 80% observed a single time. Sample: peripheral blood. The source is a woman aged 40 to 50 with COVID-19, enrolled during active disease.

The gene calls are TRBV2 and TRBJ2-2; D may be TRBD1 (6 bases). Germline V gene data show CDR1 as SNHLY and CDR2 as FYNNEI. The CDR3 is 14 residues long. V lost 9 bases and J lost 1, with 12 bases in between. The CDR3 loop reads CASSRQENTGELFF. CDR3 in DNA: TGTGCCAGTTCGAGACAGGAGAACACCGGGGAGCTGTTTTTT.

Ten or more counts support this clone. V is TRBV6-4 and J is TRBJ2-2, with 12 bases fitting TRBD1. The CDR3 consists of 16 residues. Germline V gene data show CDR1 as MRHNA and CDR2 as SNTAGT. V was pared by 4 bases and J by 3 bases, with 3 bases of the junction left unmatched. CDR3 region: CASSAGTGGDTGELFF. In nucleotides, the CDR3 is TGTGCCAGCAGTGCCGGGACAGGGGGCGACACCGGGGAGCTGTTTTTT.

The chain carries TRBV12-5 and TRBJ2-1, with D hard to call. CDR1 is LGHNT, CDR2 FRNRAP, per germline. This CDR3 spans 12 amino acids. The ends were cut back, 6 bases at V and 8 bases at J, with 11 bases in the middle. CDR3 sequence (DNA): TGTGCTAGTGGCCCCCACCAGGATGAGCAGTTCTTC. Its protein is CASGPHQDEQFF.

V and J are TRBV27 and TRBJ2-1, with 7 bases lining up with TRBD1. Unmatched junction bases numbered 8, after V lost 6 bases and J lost 6 bases. Germline V CDR1 and CDR2: MNHEY, SMNVEV (reference sequence). There are 14 residues in the CDR3. The CDR3 loop is CASRGWGQSNEQFF. DNA for the CDR3: TGTGCCAGCAGGGGTTGGGGACAGAGCAATGAGCAGTTCTTC.

V is TRBV18 and J is TRBJ1-5; 10 bases are shared with TRBD1. The germline CDR1 and CDR2 sequences are KGHSH and LQKENI. The CDR3 loop spans 18 amino acids. With V trimmed by 2 bases and J by 7 bases, 14 bases remained unmatched. CDR3 sequence reads: CASSPKGGQGLLSQPQHF. The CDR3 DNA follows: TGTGCCAGCTCACCAAAGGGGGGACAGGGGCTTTTGAGCCAGCCCCAGCATTTT.

This chain joins TRBV7-9 and TRBJ1-5; D is unclear. In germline, CDR1 is SEHNR, CDR2 FQNEAQ (reference sequence). Trimming took off 5 bases at V and 7 bases at J, with 15 bases between the two ends. CDR3 length: 14 residues. Here the CDR3 reads CASSPAMGSQPQHF. CDR3 bases: TGTGCCAGCAGCCCAGCGATGGGTAGCCAGCCCCAGCATTTT. The complete variable domain, with remaining parts taken from reference TRBV7-9 and TRBJ1-5, reads DTGVSQNPRHKITKRGQNVTFRCDPISEHNRLYWYRQTLGQGPEFLTYFQNEAQLEKSRLLSDRFSAERPKGSFSTLEIQRTEQGDSAMYLCASSPAMGSQPQHFGDGTRLSIL.

CDR3 amino acids: CASSPGQGGYEQYF. The CDR3 coding sequence is TGTGCCAGCAGTCCGGGACAGGGGGGTTACGAGCAGTACTTC. The chain couples TRBV6-5 to TRBJ2-7; 11 bases match TRBD1. CDR1 is MNHEY and CDR2 is SVGAGI in the germline V gene. The trim removed 5 bases at V and 4 bases at J, leaving 4 bases unmatched. The CDR3 length is 14 residues.

The gene calls are TRBV18 and TRBJ2-1, with TRBD2 matching over 14 bases. The CDR3 loop spans 16 amino acids. Germline V lookup: CDR1 KGHSH, CDR2 LQKENI. V lost 4 bases to trimming and J lost 6 bases; unmatched junction nucleotides: 5. The CDR3: CASSRPGLAGVNEQFF. The CDR3, as DNA: TGTGCCAGCTCACGGCCGGGACTAGCGGGAGTCAATGAGCAGTTCTTC.

This clone came up a few times. V usage is TRBV29-1 and J usage is TRBJ1-1; D gene unclear. Trimming removed 7 bases from V and 0 bases from J, with 12 bases in between. The CDR3 is 13 residues long. Per the germline V gene, CDR1 is SQVTM and CDR2 is ANQGSEA. The CDR3 loop is CSAPGSMNTEAFF. Here the CDR3 DNA reads TGCAGCGCTCCGGGGTCCATGAACACTGAAGCTTTCTTT.

The chain joins TRBV9 to TRBJ1-1; no reliable D call. The CDR3 contains 13 residues. Looked up from germline, CDR1 is SGDLS and CDR2 is YYNGEE. The V end was cut by 2 bases, the J end by 2 bases, with 7 bases between. CDR3 in amino acids: CASSVSLNTEAFF. DNA of the CDR3: TGTGCCAGCAGCGTGAGTCTCAACACTGAAGCTTTCTTT.

The chain is built from TRBV18 and TRBJ2-7; 7 bases align to TRBD1. Germline V CDR1 and CDR2: KGHSH, LQKENI. Trimming at V came to 5 bases and at J to 9 bases, leaving 10 bases not matched to a gene. CDR3 length equals 13 residues. CDR3 in DNA: TGTGCCAGCTCAGCCGGACAGGCCGAGGGGCAGTACTTC. Translated, it gives CASSAGQAEGQYF. The full variable domain, with the rest looked up from reference TRBV18 and TRBJ2-7, is NAGVMQNPRHLVRRRGQEARLRCSPMKGHSHVYWYRQLPEEGLKFMVYLQKENIIDESGMPKERFSAEFPKEGPSILRIQQVVRGDSAAYFCASSAGQAEGQYFGPGTRLTVT.

The chain recombines TRBV5-8 with TRBJ1-5, with 7 bases matching TRBD1. The trim removed 6 bases at V and 1 base at J, leaving 10 bases unmatched. Germline V gene lookup returns CDR1 SGHTS and CDR2 YDEGEE. The CDR3 sequence is 16 residues long. CDR3 in DNA: TGTGCCAGCACCCACAGGGGTGCTGCGAGCAATCAGCCCCAGCATTTT. It specifies CASTHRGAASNQPQHF.

This clone turned up a few times. The J gene is TRBJ2-1, the V gene TRBV2; D not certain. The V and J ends lost 11 bases and 0 bases respectively, with 11 bases between them. The CDR3 length is 13 residues. CDR1 and CDR2 (germline): SNHLY, FYNNEI. CDR3 region: CAGHLSSYNEQFF. CDR3 bases: TGTGCCGGTCACTTGAGCTCCTACAATGAGCAGTTCTTC.

The chain combines TRBV4-1 with TRBJ1-2; no firm D call. V was cut by 5 bases and J by 0 bases, with 16 bases left in between. The CDR3 runs 16 residues. Germline V gene sequence: CDR1 MGHRA, CDR2 YSYEKL. The CDR3 region is CASSEWSPSTNYGYTF. The DNA for the CDR3 is TGCGCCAGCAGCGAGTGGAGCCCCTCCACTAACTATGGCTACACCTTC.

The chain combines TRBV30 with TRBJ1-3, with D hard to call. Trimming removed 2 bases from V and 7 bases from J, with 9 bases in between. CDR3 size: 12 residues. Germline assignment: CDR1 GTSNPN and CDR2 SVGIG (reference sequence). Here the CDR3 reads CAWSIAGNTIYF. The CDR3 nucleotides are TGTGCCTGGAGTATAGCGGGGAACACCATATATTTT.

The CDR3 is CASSSKTGGIEKLFF. For the CDR3, the DNA is TGTGCCAGCAGCTCGAAGACAGGGGGTATTGAAAAACTGTTTTTT. The gene calls are TRBV7-9 and TRBJ1-4; TRBD1 aligns across 9 bases. V trimming: 4 bases; J trimming: 7 bases; junction bases outside the gene matches: 7. CDR3 length equals 15 residues. The V gene's germline CDR1 is SEHNR and CDR2 FQNEAQ (reference sequence).

The chain has TRBV12-3 or TRBV12-4 and TRBJ2-1; a possible D gene is TRBD1 (7 bases). V shed 5 bases and J shed 8 bases, with 13 bases lying between them. The CDR3 consists of 13 residues. CDR3 coding DNA: TGTGCCAGCAGTGACAGGGTAGCGGATGAGCAGTTCTTC. Translating it yields CASSDRVADEQFF.

V gene TRBV11-2 combines with J gene TRBJ2-7, with 7 bases that match TRBD1. CDR1 SGHAT and CDR2 FQNNGV come from the germline V gene. This CDR3 has 12 residues. J gave up 6 bases and V 5 bases, and 4 bases lay outside the gene matches. The CDR3 here is CASSATGAEQYV. CDR3 in DNA: TGTGCCAGCAGCGCAACAGGGGCCGAGCAGTACGTC.

V is TRBV12-3 or TRBV12-4 and J is TRBJ1-1; D gene ambiguous. V was clipped by 4 bases and J by 1 base, with 7 bases between them. The CDR3 length is 13 residues. As DNA, the CDR3 is TGTGCCAGCAGTTGGAGCGGGAACACTGAAGCTTTCTTT. Translating gives CASSWSGNTEAFF.

The rearrangement links TRBV15 to TRBJ2-1; 12 bases map to TRBD2. J gave up 5 bases and V 5 bases, and 10 bases lay outside the gene matches. This CDR3 spans 17 amino acids. Germline V lookup: CDR1 LNHNV, CDR2 YYDKDF (reference sequence). CDR3 sequence (DNA): TGTGCCACCAGCCCCCCTAGCGGGAGGGACTTAGACAATGAGCAGTTCTTC. It codes for CATSPPSGRDLDNEQFF. The full variable domain, completed using reference TRBV15 and TRBJ2-1, is DAMVIQNPRYQVTQFGKPVTLSCSQTLNHNVMYWYQQKSSQAPKLLFHYYDKDFNNEADTPDNFQSRRPNTSFCFLDIRSPGLGDTAMYLCATSPPSGRDLDNEQFFGPGTRLTVL.

This chain connects TRBV11-2 to TRBJ2-1, with a weak D call TRBD1 (6 bases). CDR1 and CDR2 from the germline V gene are SGHAT and FQNNGV. Trimming stripped 5 bases from V and 11 bases from J, with 10 bases between. The CDR3 is 11 residues long. CDR3 in amino acids: CASSQQGQQFF. DNA of the CDR3: TGTGCCAGCAGCCAGCAGGGGCAGCAGTTCTTC.

The rearrangement uses TRBV21-1 and TRBJ2-7; TRBD1 reflects the table's D call only, with no check against the DNA. TRBV21-1 is a known pseudogene. The CDR3 totals 14 residues. In nucleotides, the CDR3 is TGTGCCAGCAGCACAAAAGGAAGGGGCTACGAGCAGTACTTC. It is translated as CASSTKGRGYEQYF.